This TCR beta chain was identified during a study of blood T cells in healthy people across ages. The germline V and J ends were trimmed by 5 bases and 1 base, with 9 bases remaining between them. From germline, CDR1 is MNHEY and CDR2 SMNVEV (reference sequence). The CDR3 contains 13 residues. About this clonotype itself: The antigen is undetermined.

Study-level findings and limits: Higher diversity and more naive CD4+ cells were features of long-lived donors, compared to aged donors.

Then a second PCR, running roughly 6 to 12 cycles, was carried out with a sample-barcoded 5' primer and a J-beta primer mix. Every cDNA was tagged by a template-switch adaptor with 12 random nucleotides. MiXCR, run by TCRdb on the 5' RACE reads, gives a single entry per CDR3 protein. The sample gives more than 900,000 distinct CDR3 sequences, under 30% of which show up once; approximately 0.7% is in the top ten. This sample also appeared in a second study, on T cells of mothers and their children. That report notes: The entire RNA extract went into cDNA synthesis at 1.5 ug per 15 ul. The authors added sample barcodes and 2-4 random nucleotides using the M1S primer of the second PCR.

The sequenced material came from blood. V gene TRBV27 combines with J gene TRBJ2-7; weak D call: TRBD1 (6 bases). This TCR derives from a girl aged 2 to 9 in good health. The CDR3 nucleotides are TGTGCCAGCAGTGGACAGTATTCCTACGAGCAGTACTTC. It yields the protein CASSGQYSYEQYF.